Following are 9 T cell receptor beta chains from one sample sequenced in a study of T cell responses to AZD1222 COVID-19 vaccine. Profiling relied on immunoSEQ multiplex PCR, and the TCRdb table lists in-frame clones only, not all of them. The sample includes some 170,000 clones, more than 75% of them seen just once. Sequences were derived from peripheral blood, sampled 28 days after the second AZD1222 dose. The origin of the receptors is an adult who received the AZD1222 COVID-19 vaccine.

The V and J genes are TRBV12-5 and TRBJ1-1, with D maybe TRBD1 (5 bases). Germline values: CDR1 LGHNT, CDR2 FRNRAP. Trimming took off 5 bases at V and 0 bases at J, with 7 bases between the two ends. The CDR3 runs to 13 residues. The CDR3 DNA sequence: TGTGCTAGTGGTGGGGGGATGAACACTGAAGCTTTCTTT. Protein: CASGGGMNTEAFF.

The V gene is TRBV9, the J gene TRBJ1-2, with 9 nucleotides matching TRBD1. V shed 2 bases, J shed 8 bases, and the junction held 13 bases outside the gene matches. There are 16 residues in the CDR3. The germline V gene encodes CDR1 SGDLS and CDR2 YYNGEE. The CDR3 coding sequence is TGTGCCAGCAGCGTCGACCCCTCGGGACAGGGTATGGGCTACACCTTC. Translated: CASSVDPSGQGMGYTF.

This clone was picked up one time. The chain combines TRBV6-5 with TRBJ1-1, with D possibly TRBD1 on 6 matching bases. This CDR3 is built from 16 residues. Germline loops: CDR1 MNHEY, CDR2 SVGAGI. Trimming removed 3 bases from V and 4 bases from J, with 18 bases in between. CDR3 residues: CASSYTTRGRFTEAFF. The CDR3 DNA reads TGTGCCAGCAGTTATACAACGCGGGGGCGCTTCACTGAAGCTTTCTTT.

This clone has only a few counts. This chain joins TRBV10-1 and TRBJ2-7; D call uncertain. The V and J ends lost 3 bases and 2 bases respectively, with 14 bases between them. CDR3 length: 15 amino acids. Germline CDR1 WNHNN, CDR2 SYGVQD (reference sequence). DNA of the CDR3: TGCGCCAGCAGTGATACGAGACACCCTCCCTACGAGCAGTACTTC. Translated, it gives CASSDTRHPPYEQYF.

The chain employs TRBV27 and TRBJ2-1; TRBD2 matches at 7 bases. The trim removed 6 bases at V and 0 bases at J, leaving 8 bases unmatched. The length of the CDR3 is 16 residues. Looked up from germline, CDR1 is MNHEY and CDR2 is SMNVEV (reference sequence). The CDR3 nucleotides are TGTGCCAGCAGGTACGACGGGGGGAGCTCCTACAATGAGCAGTTCTTC. It translates to CASRYDGGSSYNEQFF.

The CDR3 DNA reads TGTGCCAGCAGCCGGACAAGCACAGATACGCAGTATTTT. Protein product: CASSRTSTDTQYF. The chain combines TRBV5-6 with TRBJ2-3; D is perhaps TRBD1 (5 bases). The germline gives CDR1 SGHDT, CDR2 YYEEEE. The CDR3 spans 13 residues. The ends were cut back, 4 bases at V and 0 bases at J, with 6 bases in the middle.

The chain links TRBV27 to TRBJ2-2, with D perhaps TRBD1 (6 bases). The CDR3 has 16 amino acids. Germline assignment: CDR1 MNHEY and CDR2 SMNVEV (reference sequence). Trimming cost V 6 bases and J 2 bases, with 16 bases left between them. The chain's CDR3 is CASSLLRTANTGELFF. The CDR3 bases are TGTGCCAGCAGCCTACTTAGGACAGCAAACACCGGGGAGCTGTTTTTT.

This clone was counted between two and nine times. The chain carries TRBV21-1 and TRBJ2-7; TRBD1, the table's D call, was not compared with the DNA. TRBV21-1 is termed a pseudogene. The CDR3 totals 13 residues. The CDR3 loop is CASSKGRPYEQYF. The CDR3 bases are TGTGCCAGCAGCAAGGGGCGGCCTTACGAGCAGTACTTC.

This chain links TRBV12-3 or TRBV12-4 with TRBJ2-3, with no clear D. The V end lost 2 bases, the J end lost 2 bases, and 5 bases lay between the germline ends. The length of the CDR3 is 13 residues. The chain's CDR3 is CASSLLTTDTQYF. The CDR3 nucleotides read TGTGCCAGCAGTTTACTTACCACAGATACGCAGTATTTT.